Listed below are T cell receptor beta chains from one sample, sequenced in a study of blood T cell repertoires in COVID-19. Profiling relied on immunoSEQ multiplex PCR, and the TCRdb table lists in-frame clones only, not all of them. The repertoire consists of over 250,000 clones, with about four fifths occurring once and the leading ten covering roughly 9.4%. Sample: peripheral blood. All receptors come from a woman in her 50s who had recovered from COVID-19. Both conserved end residues are part of each CDR3. A D gene is named only where the DNA matches it firmly. Expanded clones get a size class; other rows say once, few or many, or leave the size out.

>-|TRBV7-2|TRBJ2-7|TRBD1
TGTGCCAGCAGCTTGACAGGGGGCTCCTACGAGCAGTACTTC
CASSLTGGSYEQYF
>-|TRBV2|TRBJ1-5|-
TGTGCCAGCCGGGATGACAATCAGCCCCAGCATTTT
CASRDDNQPQHF
>many|TRBV14|TRBJ2-1|-
TGTGCCAGCAGCCAAGATGATGCAGGGTTCACCTACAATGAGCAGTTCTTC
CASSQDDAGFTYNEQFF
>once|TRBV4-3|TRBJ2-2|TRBD2
TGCGCCAGCAGCTTGAGCGGGAGTGGGACCGGGGAGCTGTTTTTT
CASSLSGSGTGELFF
>-|TRBV2|TRBJ2-1|-
TGTGCCTCACGCCTAGAATCGCTCGGGTTCTTC
CASRLESLGFF
>-|TRBV4-3|TRBJ2-2|TRBD2
TGCGCCAGCAGCCAAAACGCCGGGACTAGCGGGGGGGCCGGGGAGCTGTTTTTT
CASSQNAGTSGGAGELFF
>-|TRBV10-3|TRBJ1-5|-
TGTGCCATCAGTGAGTCTGGGGGGGTAAGCAATCAGCCCCAGCATTTT
CAISESGGVSNQPQHF
>-|TRBV3-1/TRBV3-2|TRBJ2-1|-
TGTGCCAGCAGCCAAGGGGAAGGGGTCGGCACCTACAATGAGCAGTTCTTC
CASSQGEGVGTYNEQFF
>once|TRBV12-3/TRBV12-4|TRBJ1-4|-
TGTGCCAGCAGTTTAAGCGGGAATGAAAAACTGTTTTTT
CASSLSGNEKLFF
>-|TRBV7-9|TRBJ1-3|-
TGTGCCAGCAGCCCGTCGCTGGGGCTGACTGGAAACACCATATATTTT
CASSPSLGLTGNTIYF
>-|TRBV30|TRBJ1-5|TRBD1
TGTGCCTGGGGCAGGGGGTTCAGCAATCAGCCCCAGCATTTT
CAWGRGFSNQPQHF